The rows below give T cell receptor beta chains drawn from one sample of a study of cytomegalovirus exposure and HLA in healthy donors. Clones were read by immunoSEQ multiplex PCR, and TCRdb kept only the in-frame ones, dropping some. The data contain roughly 180,000 clones, about three quarters of them singletons. Material for sequencing was PBMCs. Receptors originate from a man aged 45-65 years in good health and CMV-seropositive. The CDR3 runs from the conserved cysteine through the conserved F or W. A D gene is named only where the DNA matches it firmly. Clone size is not always given. Where it is, it says once, few, many or a class for expanded clones.

d_call	clone_size	v_call	j_call	cdr3_nt	cdr3_aa
-	once	TRBV10-1	TRBJ2-2	TGCGCCAGCAGTGAGTTGGTAGCCAACACCGGGGAGCTGTTTTTT	CASSELVANTGELFF
-	-	TRBV18	TRBJ2-7	TGTGCCAGCTCTCATCGATCCCGGGACAAATTTTACTACGAGCAGTACTTC	CASSHRSRDKFYYEQYF
-	-	TRBV28	TRBJ1-2	TGTGCCAGCAGAAAGGACTCCATCAGCTATGGCTACACCTTC	CASRKDSISYGYTF
-	-	TRBV29-1	TRBJ1-3	TGCAGCGTTGTCAAGGGGGCTGGAAACACCATATATTTT	CSVVKGAGNTIYF
-	-	TRBV18	TRBJ1-2	TGTGCCAGCTCACCACCCTCAGAAAACTATGGCTACACCTTC	CASSPPSENYGYTF
TRBD1	-	TRBV14	TRBJ1-4	TGTGCCAGCAGCCAGCCTGCAGGGGGCCTTGGGAAACTGTTTTTT	CASSQPAGGLGKLFF
-	-	TRBV29-1	TRBJ1-1	TGCAGCGTCTCCGGGACATTGAACACTGAAGCTTTCTTT	CSVSGTLNTEAFF
-	-	TRBV18	TRBJ1-2	TGTGCCAGCTCACCGTCCTCAGGGCCTAACTATGGCTACACCTTC	CASSPSSGPNYGYTF
-	-	TRBV18	TRBJ1-1	TGTGCCAGCTCACCCCTCCTAACAGGGAGAGGGGTCACTGAAGCTTTCTTT	CASSPLLTGRGVTEAFF
-	-	TRBV7-9	TRBJ1-1	TGTGCCACCAAAAAGAACACTGAAGCTTTCTTT	CATKKNTEAFF
-	-	TRBV7-9	TRBJ1-1	TGTGCCAGCAGCTTAAGCGAACAGGGACTGAACACTGAAGCTTTCTTT	CASSLSEQGLNTEAFF
-	-	TRBV10-3	TRBJ2-6	TGTGCCATCAGTTCGCAGGGCTACCCCCCACCTGGGGCCAACGTCCTGACTTTC	CAISSQGYPPPGANVLTF
TRBD1	once	TRBV10-2	TRBJ2-5	TGCGCCAGCAGTGGGCTCGGACAGGGCGGAGTAGAGACCCAGTACTTC	CASSGLGQGGVETQYF
TRBD1	-	TRBV7-2	TRBJ2-1	TGTGCCAGCAGCTCCCAAACAGGGGCAGAGCAGTTCTTC	CASSSQTGAEQFF
TRBD1	-	TRBV28	TRBJ1-2	TGTGCCAGCAGTTTTGCCGGGACAGGGAATGGCTACACCTTC	CASSFAGTGNGYTF
-	-	TRBV6-6	TRBJ1-1	TGTGCCAGCACGGGCAGCAGGGAGGCGGTAGCTTTCTTT	CASTGSREAVAFF
TRBD1	-	TRBV14	TRBJ2-3	TGTGCCAGCAGCCAAATTTCCGGGACAGGGGACACAGATACGCAGTATTTT	CASSQISGTGDTDTQYF
-	-	TRBV4-1	TRBJ2-3	TGCGCCAGCGGGAGTGAGCTGGGTACAGATACGCAGTATTTT	CASGSELGTDTQYF
-	once	TRBV7-9	TRBJ2-6	TGTGCCAGCAGCCCCCACCTAGGAGGGCGGGGGGCCAACGTCCTGACTTTC	CASSPHLGGRGANVLTF
-	-	TRBV6-1	TRBJ2-6	TGTGCCAGCAGGGGCGCTGGGGCCAACGTCCTGACTTTC	CASRGAGANVLTF
TRBD1	once	TRBV18	TRBJ2-6	TGTGCCAGCTCACCACCGGACAGGGGGCTTGTTGCTGGGGCCAACGTCCTGACTTTC	CASSPPDRGLVAGANVLTF
-	-	TRBV5-1	TRBJ1-2	TGCGCCAGCAGCTTGGTACAGGGTGGGAACTATGGCTACACCTTC	CASSLVQGGNYGYTF
TRBD1	-	TRBV6-4	TRBJ1-6	TGTGCCAGCAGTGAGACTCCTGACAGGGAAACTTCACCCCTCCACTTT	CASSETPDRETSPLHF
-	-	TRBV6-6	TRBJ2-3	TGTGCCAGCAGTTATGAACTCCCAAGAGATACGCAGTATTTT	CASSYELPRDTQYF
TRBD2	-	TRBV5-8	TRBJ2-3	TGTGCCAGCAGCCCGACTAGCGTGTCAGATACGCAGTATTTT	CASSPTSVSDTQYF
TRBD1	-	TRBV6-5	TRBJ1-5	TGTGCCAGCAGTCGGGACAGGGCTGGCAATCAGCCCCAGCATTTT	CASSRDRAGNQPQHF
TRBD1	-	TRBV4-1	TRBJ1-4	TGCGCCAGCAGCCAAGCCACCGGGACAGGGGGTGAAAAACTGTTTTTT	CASSQATGTGGEKLFF